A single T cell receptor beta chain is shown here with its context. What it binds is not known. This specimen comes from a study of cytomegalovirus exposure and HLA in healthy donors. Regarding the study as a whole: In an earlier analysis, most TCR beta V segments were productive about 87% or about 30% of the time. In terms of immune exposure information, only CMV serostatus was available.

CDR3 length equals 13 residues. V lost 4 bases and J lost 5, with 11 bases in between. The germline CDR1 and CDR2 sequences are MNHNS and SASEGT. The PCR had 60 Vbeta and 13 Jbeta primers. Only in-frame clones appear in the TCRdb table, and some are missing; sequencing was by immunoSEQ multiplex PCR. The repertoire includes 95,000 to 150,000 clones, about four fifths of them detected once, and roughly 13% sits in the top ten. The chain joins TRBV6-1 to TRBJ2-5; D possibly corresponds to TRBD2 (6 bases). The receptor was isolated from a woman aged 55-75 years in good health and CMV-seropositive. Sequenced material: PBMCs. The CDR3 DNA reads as TGTGCCAGCAGTGTTGGCCGGGGGGAGACCCAGTACTTC. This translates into CASSVGRGETQYF.